This T cell receptor (beta chain) was sequenced in a study of T cells in Graves' hyperthyroidism and ophthalmopathy. Overall study context: Before treatment of any kind, peripheral blood was taken at initial diagnosis. Study results and limitations: Ophthalmopathy was predicted by the model a median of roughly 6 months ahead of onset.

The source material, RNA transcripts, was used to amplify TCR beta CDR3 regions. When the TCR CDR3 underwent first-round RT-PCR, the HTBI primer set was used. From the multiplex PCR reads, TCRdb called clonotypes with MiXCR, one entry per CDR3 protein. This sample has approximately 370,000 distinct CDR3 sequences, with about 15% found just once. Newly diagnosed hyperthyroidism patients aged 18 to 65 years had disease lasting under 2 months. This CDR3 region has 15 residues. Trimming stripped 6 bases from V and 3 bases from J, with 15 bases between. The V gene's germline CDR1 is SNHLY and CDR2 FYNNEI. Concerning this clonotype itself: Its antigen is as yet unknown. No conserved phenylalanine or tryptophan ends this CDR3, so it is likely a read error.

Material for sequencing was blood. The TCR originated in a woman aged 25-40 years with Graves' hyperthyroidism. The rearrangement links TRBV2 to TRBJ2-1, with D uncertain. The CDR3 sequence: CASSADGPDYNEQFS. As DNA, the CDR3 is TGTGCCAGCAGCGCTGACGGGCCCGACTACAATGAGCAGTTCTCC.